A selection of T cell receptor beta chains follows, all from one sample in a study of shared clonotypes between healthy human individuals. The method was immunoSEQ multiplex PCR; TCRdb's version includes in-frame clones alone and lacks a portion of them. This table holds some 1,100,000 clones, 75% to 85% found once. The sequenced material came from memory CD4+ T cells from PBMCs. The receptor source for this set is a man between 18 and 35 years old in good health. Some clones in this sample may be carry-over from other donors' samples. Both conserved end residues are part of each CDR3. The D gene is left open where the match is weak. Not all rows give a size; the values are once, few, many and, for expanded clones, a class.

V: TRBV12-5; size: once; length: 14; D: NA; J: TRBJ1-1; CDR3: CASGDPTGSAEAFF; DNA: TGTGCTAGTGGTGATCCCACAGGGAGCGCTGAAGCTTTCTTT
V: TRBV5-5; size: NA; length: 18; D: NA; J: TRBJ2-4; CDR3: CASSLSAVPSAAKNIQYF; DNA: TGTGCCAGCAGCTTGAGCGCGGTCCCTTCGGCAGCCAAAAACATTCAGTACTTC
V: TRBV5-1; size: NA; length: 15; D: NA; J: TRBJ2-1; CDR3: CASSSVASVHNEQFF; DNA: TGCGCCAGCAGCTCGGTGGCTAGCGTCCACAATGAGCAGTTCTTC
V: TRBV27; size: many; length: 13; D: NA; J: TRBJ1-2; CDR3: CASSLNGQLGYTF; DNA: TGTGCCAGCAGTTTAAACGGCCAGCTTGGCTACACCTTC
V: TRBV28; size: NA; length: 15; D: TRBD1; J: TRBJ2-5; CDR3: CASSEAYRGQETQYF; DNA: TGTGCCAGCTCCGAAGCTTACAGGGGCCAAGAGACCCAGTACTTC
V: TRBV19; size: NA; length: 15; D: NA; J: TRBJ2-7; CDR3: CASSPIGGVSYEQYF; DNA: TGTGCCAGTAGTCCGATAGGGGGAGTATCCTACGAGCAGTACTTC
V: TRBV7-8; size: NA; length: 15; D: TRBD1; J: TRBJ2-2; CDR3: CASSLWTGGTGELFF; DNA: TGTGCCAGCAGCCTGTGGACAGGGGGGACCGGGGAGCTGTTTTTT
V: TRBV7-2; size: NA; length: 15; D: TRBD2; J: TRBJ2-1; CDR3: CASSLHSGGTNEQFF; DNA: TGTGCCAGCAGCTTACACTCGGGGGGTACCAATGAGCAGTTCTTC
V: TRBV6-1; size: NA; length: 12; D: TRBD2; J: TRBJ2-3; CDR3: CASTAGARTQYF; DNA: TGTGCCAGCACGGCGGGAGCACGTACGCAGTATTTT
V: TRBV4-1; size: once; length: 13; D: NA; J: TRBJ1-2; CDR3: CASSQGDLYGYTF; DNA: TGCGCCAGCAGCCAAGGGGACCTCTACGGCTACACCTTC
V: TRBV25-1; size: once; length: 14; D: NA; J: TRBJ1-2; CDR3: CASSGPGQAWGYTF; DNA: TGTGCCAGCAGTGGCCCTGGACAAGCTTGGGGCTACACCTTC
V: TRBV6-6; size: few; length: 13; D: TRBD1; J: TRBJ1-5; CDR3: CASSYGQGGPQHF; DNA: TGTGCCAGCAGTTACGGACAGGGGGGGCCCCAGCATTTT
V: TRBV4-1; size: once; length: 13; D: NA; J: TRBJ2-7; CDR3: CASSLDVSYEQYF; DNA: TGCGCCAGCAGCCTTGACGTATCCTACGAGCAGTACTTC
V: TRBV4-2; size: NA; length: 14; D: NA; J: TRBJ2-5; CDR3: CASSQAVTGETQYF; DNA: TGTGCCAGCAGCCAAGCCGTGACGGGGGAGACCCAGTACTTC
V: TRBV7-3; size: NA; length: 15; D: NA; J: TRBJ2-3; CDR3: CASSSGTLRTDTQYF; DNA: TGTGCCAGCAGCTCCGGGACACTACGCACAGATACGCAGTATTTT
V: TRBV28; size: NA; length: 16; D: TRBD1; J: TRBJ2-7; CDR3: CASSPTFDRGSNEQYF; DNA: TGTGCCAGCAGCCCTACCTTCGACAGGGGGTCTAACGAGCAGTACTTC
V: TRBV6-1; size: once; length: 13; D: NA; J: TRBJ1-2; CDR3: CASRPTGLGGYTF; DNA: TGTGCCAGCAGACCAACAGGGTTGGGTGGCTACACCTTC
V: TRBV28; size: NA; length: 13; D: NA; J: TRBJ1-1; CDR3: CASSLGGPSQAFF; DNA: TGTGCCAGCAGTTTAGGGGGACCCTCGCAGGCTTTCTTT
V: TRBV28; size: NA; length: 15; D: TRBD1; J: TRBJ2-3; CDR3: CASSSRTGGTDTQYF; DNA: TGTGCCAGCAGTTCAAGGACAGGGGGCACAGATACGCAGTATTTT
V: TRBV6-1; size: NA; length: 16; D: TRBD2; J: TRBJ2-5; CDR3: CASSATRTSAQETQYF; DNA: TGTGCCAGCAGTGCGACCAGGACTAGCGCCCAAGAGACCCAGTACTTC
V: TRBV29-1; size: NA; length: 11; D: NA; J: TRBJ2-3; CDR3: CSVMITDTQYF; DNA: TGCAGCGTCATGATCACAGATACGCAGTATTTT
V: TRBV7-7; size: NA; length: 16; D: TRBD2; J: TRBJ2-1; CDR3: CASSSTSGGALSEQFF; DNA: TGTGCCAGCAGCTCAACTAGCGGGGGGGCCCTCTCCGAGCAGTTCTTC
V: TRBV10-1; size: NA; length: 17; D: TRBD1; J: TRBJ2-7; CDR3: CASNGPGTGPISYEQYF; DNA: TGCGCCAGCAACGGGCCCGGGACAGGCCCCATCTCCTACGAGCAGTACTTC
V: TRBV6-5; size: NA; length: 14; D: NA; J: TRBJ1-3; CDR3: CASSYRDSGNTIYF; DNA: TGTGCCAGCAGTTACAGGGACTCTGGAAACACCATATATTTT